One TCR beta chain is described in this entry. Using immunoSEQ multiplex PCR, the repertoire was profiled, and TCRdb retains in-frame clones only, with some absent. The table lists 6,000 or so clones, roughly 50% of them singletons. The germline gives CDR1 SGDLS, CDR2 YYNGEE. The V end lost 4 bases, the J end lost 3 bases, and 32 bases lay between the germline ends. The CDR3 extends over 21 amino acids. The data were taken from a study of sequential checkpoint blockade in melanoma. Study at large: Both treatment sequences were followed by maintenance nivolumab.

Indicated treatment: randomized to nivolumab then ipilimumab (arm A) or the reverse (arm B). None of the patients previously received DNA-damaging chemotherapy. PBMC sorting kept live CD3+CD8+ cells without CD19 or CD56. This TCR was sampled from a human donor with melanoma. Sequenced here: CD8+ T cells sorted from blood (inferred from file names), sampled from a patient given nivolumab and ipilimumab in sequence. The chain joins TRBV9 to TRBJ2-1; D is possibly TRBD2 (6 bases). The CDR3: CASSIPREGTGPGLFYNEQFF. CDR3 bases: TGTGCCAGCAGCATCCCACGGGAAGGGACTGGACCCGGTCTATTCTACAATGAGCAGTTCTTC.